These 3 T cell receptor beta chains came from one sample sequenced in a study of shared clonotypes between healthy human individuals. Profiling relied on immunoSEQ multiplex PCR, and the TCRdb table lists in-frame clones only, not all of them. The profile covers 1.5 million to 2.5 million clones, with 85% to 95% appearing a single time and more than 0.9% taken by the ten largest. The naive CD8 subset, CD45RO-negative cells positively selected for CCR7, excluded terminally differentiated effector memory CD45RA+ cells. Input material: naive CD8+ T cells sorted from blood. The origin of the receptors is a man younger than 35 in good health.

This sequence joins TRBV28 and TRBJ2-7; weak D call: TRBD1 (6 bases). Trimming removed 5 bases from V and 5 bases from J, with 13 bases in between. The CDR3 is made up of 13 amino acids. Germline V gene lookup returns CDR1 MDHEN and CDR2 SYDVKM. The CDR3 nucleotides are TGTGCCAGCAGTATGGTGGGACACCACGAGCAGTACTTC. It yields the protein CASSMVGHHEQYF.

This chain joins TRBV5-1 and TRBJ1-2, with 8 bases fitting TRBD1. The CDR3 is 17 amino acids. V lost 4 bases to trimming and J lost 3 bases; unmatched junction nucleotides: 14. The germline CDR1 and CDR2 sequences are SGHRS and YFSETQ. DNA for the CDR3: TGCGCCAGCAGCCCTGGACAGGGTTCTCAAGGGCACTATGGCTACACCTTC. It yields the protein CASSPGQGSQGHYGYTF.

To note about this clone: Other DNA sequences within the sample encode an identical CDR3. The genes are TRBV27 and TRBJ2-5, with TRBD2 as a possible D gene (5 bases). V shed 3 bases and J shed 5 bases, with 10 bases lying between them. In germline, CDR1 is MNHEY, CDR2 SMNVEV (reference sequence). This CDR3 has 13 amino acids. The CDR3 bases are TGTGCCAGCAGTTTTGTTGGGGAGGAGACCCAGTACTTC. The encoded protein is CASSFVGEETQYF.